The 18 T cell receptor beta chains given below trace back to one sample, sequenced in a study of shared clonotypes between healthy human individuals (dated by TCRdb to the early 2020s). The receptor library was made with the immunoSEQ multiplex PCR assay. Held by TCRdb, this immuneACCESS table contains in-frame sequences only and omits some clones. Under half of the omission traces to an unresolved V gene where checked; the cause of the rest is unknown. The table for this sample lists 1.5 million to 1.9 million clones; approximately 98% of them were counted only once. The ten most abundant clones make up approximately 0.44% of the sample. Sequencing used naive CD4+ T cells sorted from blood. The cell subset or site label corresponds to: CD45RA+ positively selected. All receptors derive from a man aged 30 to 45 in good health.

This rearrangement joins TRBV21-1 to TRBJ2-3; the table calls TRBD1, which could not be checked here. TRBV21-1 is tagged as a pseudogene. The CDR3 has 17 amino acids. The CDR3 loop is CASSKQRTAPSTDTQYF. The CDR3 DNA is TGTGCCAGCAGCAAACAGAGGACAGCCCCTAGCACAGATACGCAGTATTTT.

V is TRBV21-1 and J is TRBJ2-3; whether TRBD1, the table's D call, matches the DNA was not checked. TRBV21-1 is annotated as a pseudogene. The CDR3 consists of 15 residues. The CDR3 here is CASRGQTRPTDTQYF. The CDR3 bases are TGTGCCAGCAGGGGACAGACCAGACCCACAGATACGCAGTATTTT.

The CDR3 region is CASSFLGSSYNEQFF. Written as DNA, the CDR3 is TGCGCCAGCAGCTTTCTAGGGAGCTCCTACAATGAGCAGTTCTTC. The chain carries TRBV5-1 and TRBJ2-1, with D possibly TRBD2 on 5 matching bases. Germline V gives CDR1 SGHRS, CDR2 YFSETQ. CDR3 length equals 15 residues. Trimming stripped 2 bases from V and 0 bases from J, with 9 bases between.

This clone was detected only once. This chain joins TRBV12-5 and TRBJ1-2; D gene unclear. The V and J ends lost 5 bases and 8 bases respectively, with 18 bases between them. Germline CDR1 reads LGHNT; CDR2 reads FRNRAP. The CDR3 runs 14 residues. CDR3 residues: CASGPSRGRGGYTF. The DNA of the CDR3 is TGTGCTAGTGGTCCATCGCGCGGGAGAGGCGGCTACACCTTC.

The chain joins TRBV4-1 to TRBJ2-5; D is unclear. The CDR3 runs to 14 residues. CDR1 MGHRA and CDR2 YSYEKL come from the germline V gene. V was cut by 4 bases and J by 5 bases, with 14 bases left in between. CDR3 in amino acids: CASSRQELTETQYF. The CDR3 DNA sequence: TGCGCCAGCAGCCGCCAAGAACTGACGGAGACCCAGTACTTC.

The chain links TRBV27 to TRBJ2-7, with TRBD2 matching 8 bases. This CDR3 contains 20 residues. CDR1 and CDR2 (germline): MNHEY, SMNVEV (reference sequence). With 1 base clipped from V and 0 bases from J, the junction kept 17 bases outside the gene matches. CDR3 protein: CASSLFNRGASGQSSYEQYF. CDR3 DNA sequence: TGTGCCAGCAGTTTATTCAACCGAGGGGCTAGCGGGCAAAGCTCCTACGAGCAGTACTTC.

A single count supports this clone. The chain joins TRBV19 to TRBJ1-4; TRBD1 matches 7 bases. The CDR3 runs 14 residues. The trim removed 3 bases at V and 8 bases at J, leaving 6 bases unmatched. Germline values: CDR1 LNHDA, CDR2 SQIVND (reference sequence). Written as DNA, the CDR3 is TGTGCCAGTAGTATCGGACAGGCAAGGGAAAAACTGTTTTTT. Translating it yields CASSIGQAREKLFF.

The chain uses TRBV4-2 and TRBJ1-1; D call uncertain. From germline, CDR1 is LGHNA and CDR2 YNFKEQ. The CDR3 is made up of 12 amino acids. Trimming removed 0 bases from V and 11 bases from J, with 10 bases in between. The CDR3 loop is CASSQDLTRAFF. The CDR3 DNA follows: TGTGCCAGCAGCCAAGATCTTACTCGGGCTTTCTTT.

The J gene is TRBJ2-7, the V gene TRBV7-8; D is unclear. The germline V gene has CDR1 SGHVS and CDR2 FQNEAQ. Trimming removed 3 bases at V and 2 bases at J, with 20 bases between. There are 17 residues in the CDR3. CDR3 nucleotides: TGTGCCAGCAGCTTTACCACAGTGCCCCAGCGACCCTACGAGCAGTACTTC. It codes for CASSFTTVPQRPYEQYF.

The rearrangement uses TRBV29-1 and TRBJ1-1, with 9 nucleotides matching TRBD1. V shed 4 bases and J 11 bases; nucleotides not matched to a gene: 5. Germline V CDR1 and CDR2: SQVTM, ANQGSEA. This CDR3 region has 11 residues. The CDR3 protein is CSVARTGEAFF. The CDR3 region has the DNA TGCAGCGTTGCCAGGACAGGGGAGGCTTTCTTT.

The chain employs TRBV5-1 and TRBJ2-2; D uncertain. V gave up 6 bases and J gave up 2 bases, with 11 bases separating them. The CDR3 is 14 amino acids. Germline loops: CDR1 SGHRS, CDR2 YFSETQ. CDR3 nucleotides: TGCGCCAGCATACCGGAACCAAACACCGGGGAGCTGTTTTTT. It yields the protein CASIPEPNTGELFF.

This clone was seen once. The chain is built from TRBV5-1 and TRBJ2-1, with 10 bases fitting TRBD2. The CDR3 is 16 amino acids. Trimming removed 3 bases from V and 11 bases from J; junction bases left unmatched: 14. Germline lookup yields CDR1 SGHRS and CDR2 YFSETQ. This CDR3 reads CASSSAGGTHTMKQFF. Written as DNA, the CDR3 is TGCGCCAGCAGCTCAGCGGGAGGGACGCATACAATGAAGCAGTTCTTC.

The chain combines TRBV5-1 with TRBJ2-1; 7 bases are a match to TRBD1. This CDR3 is built from 13 residues. CDR1 SGHRS and CDR2 YFSETQ come from the germline V gene. Unmatched junction bases numbered 2, after V lost 2 bases and J lost 6 bases. CDR3 nucleotides: TGCGCCAGCAGCTTCGACAGGGTCAATGAGCAGTTCTTC. Translation: CASSFDRVNEQFF.

In DNA, the CDR3 is TGTGCCAGTGGGACTAGCGGGAGGGCCACTGAGCAGTTCTTC. Its translation: CASGTSGRATEQFF. V gene TRBV19 combines with J gene TRBJ2-1; TRBD2 aligns across 16 bases. The V segment lost 8 bases and the J segment 9 bases; nucleotides outside the gene matches: 4. The CDR3 consists of 14 residues. The germline CDR1 and CDR2 sequences are LNHDA and SQIVND (reference sequence).

This clone was counted a single time. The chain couples TRBV15 to TRBJ2-7; 11 bases are shared with TRBD2. Germline V gives CDR1 LNHNV, CDR2 YYDKDF (reference sequence). The V segment lost 5 bases and the J segment 2 bases; nucleotides outside the gene matches: 2. The length of the CDR3 is 14 residues. The CDR3 protein is CATSGSGRAYEQYF. The DNA of the CDR3 is TGTGCCACCAGCGGTAGCGGGAGGGCCTACGAGCAGTACTTC.

This clone was detected once. The rearrangement uses TRBV10-2 and TRBJ2-7; 13 bases match TRBD2. The CDR3 length is 18 residues. The junction had 16 bases not matched to a gene; V was cut back by 6 bases and J by 5 bases. Germline V CDR1 and CDR2: WSHSY, SAAADI. The CDR3 DNA follows: TGCGCCAGCAGCCGTTTGGGACTAGCGGGAAGGGTTGGGGACGAGCAGTACTTC. Encoded protein: CASSRLGLAGRVGDEQYF.

This sequence joins TRBV6-5 and TRBJ2-7, with 9 positions matching TRBD1. The CDR3 contains 15 residues. Unmatched junction bases numbered 5, after V lost 2 bases and J lost 3 bases. Looked up from germline, CDR1 is MNHEY and CDR2 is SVGAGI. The DNA for the CDR3 is TGTGCCAGCAGTTACCCCCGGGACAGGGACTACGAGCAGTACTTC. This encodes CASSYPRDRDYEQYF.

The chain carries TRBV7-9 and TRBJ2-5; TRBD1 might be the D (7 bases). Germline V gene data show CDR1 as SEHNR and CDR2 as FQNEAQ (reference sequence). The CDR3 contains 15 residues. Trimming left V 5 bases short and J 1 base short, with 14 bases between. The CDR3 DNA sequence: TGTGCCAGCAGCCAGGGGGGTTGGGGCCAAGAGACCCAGTACTTC. Translating it yields CASSQGGWGQETQYF.